A single sample gave rise to the 18 T cell receptor beta chains below, sequenced in a study of OX40 agonist ivuxolimab in advanced cancers. Measured with immunoSEQ multiplex PCR; TCRdb has only the in-frame clones, and not every one. This table has around 72,000 clones, about 91% appearing once. The sample was CD4+ or CD8+ T cells sorted from blood, taken in a trial of the OX40 agonist ivuxolimab. The receptors here all came from an adult with an advanced solid tumor such as melanoma, head and neck, liver or kidney cancer.

The chain uses TRBV5-1 and TRBJ2-3; the D is unclear. This CDR3 contains 15 residues. V dropped 0 bases and J dropped 1 base, with 9 bases sitting between them. Looked up from germline, CDR1 is SGHRS and CDR2 is YFSETQ. CDR3 residues: CASSLGSRGTDTQYF. CDR3 DNA sequence: TGCGCCAGCAGCTTGGGATCTCGGGGCACAGATACGCAGTATTTT.

V is TRBV27 and J is TRBJ2-1; 11 nucleotides line up with TRBD2. Looked up from germline, CDR1 is MNHEY and CDR2 is SMNVEV (reference sequence). There are 15 residues in the CDR3. J lost 6 bases, V lost 5 bases, and 6 bases had no gene match. CDR3 sequence reads: CASSAPGLAVNEQFF. The CDR3 bases are TGTGCCAGCAGTGCACCGGGACTAGCGGTCAATGAGCAGTTCTTC.

Worth noting for this clone: In the same sample, other DNA sequences code for this CDR3. The chain uses TRBV27 and TRBJ1-1; possible D gene TRBD1, 5 bases. V lost 5 bases to trimming and J lost 3 bases, with 13 bases between them. Germline CDR1 is MNHEY and CDR2 is SMNVEV (reference sequence). The CDR3 length is 14 residues. The CDR3 is CASSPRGRYTEAFF. In DNA, the CDR3 is TGTGCCAGCAGTCCAAGGGGCAGGTACACTGAAGCTTTCTTT.

The J gene is TRBJ2-7, the V gene TRBV28; D is possibly TRBD2 (6 bases). The CDR3 covers 15 residues. Trimming removed 5 bases at V and 5 bases at J, with 19 bases between. In germline, CDR1 is MDHEN, CDR2 SYDVKM. CDR3 nucleotides: TGTGCCAGCAGTCCGGGCGGGGAGTTTGTCCACGAGCAGTACTTC. Its protein product is CASSPGGEFVHEQYF.

The chain links TRBV7-6 to TRBJ2-5; D perhaps matches TRBD2 (6 bases). Trimming removed 2 bases at V and 4 bases at J, with 11 bases between. Per the germline V gene, CDR1 is SGHVS and CDR2 is FNYEAQ. The length of the CDR3 is 14 residues. The CDR3: CASSLLGAGETQYF. The CDR3 bases are TGTGCCAGCAGCTTATTGGGAGCGGGAGAGACCCAGTACTTC.

This chain connects TRBV15 to TRBJ1-5, with D uncertain. The CDR3 runs 15 residues. Germline CDR1 LNHNV, CDR2 YYDKDF (reference sequence). V was trimmed by 0 bases and J by 5 bases, leaving 11 bases between them. CDR3 coding DNA: TGTGCCACCAGCAGAGAATACCAAGTCTATCAGCCCCAGCATTTT. It yields the protein CATSREYQVYQPQHF. Full variable domain (remainder filled in from reference TRBV15 and TRBJ1-5): DAMVIQNPRYQVTQFGKPVTLSCSQTLNHNVMYWYQQKSSQAPKLLFHYYDKDFNNEADTPDNFQSRRPNTSFCFLDIRSPGLGDTAMYLCATSREYQVYQPQHFGDGTRLSIL.

The rearrangement uses TRBV18 and TRBJ2-2; D is unresolved. The CDR3 runs to 12 residues. V shed 5 bases and J shed 3 bases, with 4 bases lying between them. From germline, CDR1 is KGHSH and CDR2 LQKENI. The CDR3 DNA follows: TGTGCCAGCTCATTCGACACCGGGGAGCTGTTTTTT. Translated, it gives CASSFDTGELFF.

The chain employs TRBV7-2 and TRBJ2-6; 8 bases line up with TRBD1. The germline gives CDR1 SGHTA, CDR2 FQGNSA. Losses at the gene ends were 1 base for V and 1 base for J; bases not matched to a gene: 0. This CDR3 is 16 amino acids long. The CDR3 here is CASSLGQGSGANVLTF. CDR3 sequence (DNA): TGTGCCAGCAGCTTAGGACAGGGGTCTGGGGCCAACGTCCTGACTTTC.

The rearrangement uses TRBV5-1 and TRBJ1-3; perhaps TRBD1 as D (5 bases). Trimming removed 4 bases from V and 0 bases from J, with 20 bases in between. From germline, CDR1 is SGHRS and CDR2 YFSETQ. The CDR3 has 18 amino acids. Here the CDR3 reads CASSRTGDRASSGNTIYF. CDR3 sequence (DNA): TGCGCCAGCAGCCGAACTGGGGACCGGGCGAGCTCTGGAAACACCATATATTTT. Full variable domain (outside the CDR3, taken from reference TRBV5-1 and TRBJ1-3): KAGVTQTPRYLIKTRGQQVTLSCSPISGHRSVSWYQQTPGQGLQFLFEYFSETQRNKGNFPGRFSGRQFSNSRSEMNVSTLELGDSALYLCASSRTGDRASSGNTIYFGEGSWLTVV.

The chain joins TRBV5-1 to TRBJ1-1, with 10 bases identical to TRBD1. There are 14 residues in the CDR3. Germline V gives CDR1 SGHRS, CDR2 YFSETQ. Germline trimming cut 3 bases from V and 6 bases from J; bases unmatched to any gene: 5. Here the CDR3 reads CASSSSDRGAEAFF. In nucleotides, the CDR3 is TGCGCCAGCAGCTCGTCGGACAGGGGGGCTGAAGCTTTCTTT.

On this clone: Other DNA sequences in the same sample also yield this CDR3. V usage is TRBV19 and J usage is TRBJ1-5; D might be TRBD1 (5 bases). Trimming cost V 5 bases and J 0 bases, with 11 bases left between them. In germline, CDR1 is LNHDA, CDR2 SQIVND (reference sequence). The CDR3 totals 15 residues. CDR3 in amino acids: CASSVQGYSNQPQHF. The DNA for the CDR3 is TGTGCCAGTAGTGTCCAGGGTTATAGCAATCAGCCCCAGCATTTT.

The chain joins TRBV6-1 to TRBJ2-5; D is possibly TRBD1 or TRBD2 (5 bases each). Germline values: CDR1 MNHNS, CDR2 SASEGT. The CDR3 is 14 residues long. V was pared by 1 base and J by 7 bases, with 13 bases between. The CDR3 nucleotides read TGTGCCAGCAGTGAAGTCGAGGGGATGGGGACCCAGTACTTC. This sequence encodes CASSEVEGMGTQYF.

V gene TRBV6-5 combines with J gene TRBJ1-1; D is undetermined. Germline assignment: CDR1 MNHEY and CDR2 SVGAGI. V shed 5 bases and J shed 5 bases, with 12 bases lying between them. The CDR3 loop spans 13 amino acids. The CDR3 protein is CASSASWDTEAFF. The CDR3 region has the DNA TGTGCCAGCAGTGCCTCTTGGGATACTGAAGCTTTCTTT.

The CDR3 bases are TGTGCCAGCAGCTTACAGGGGATGGCGAACACTGAAGCTTTCTTT. Translating it yields CASSLQGMANTEAFF. V is TRBV7-2 and J is TRBJ1-1, with D possibly TRBD1 on 6 matching bases. V was trimmed by 2 bases and J by 1 base, leaving 11 bases between them. The CDR3 spans 15 residues. CDR1 is SGHTA and CDR2 is FQGNSA in the germline V gene.

V is TRBV15 and J is TRBJ2-7, with D perhaps assigned TRBD1 or TRBD2 (5 bases each). V lost 6 bases, J lost 2 bases, and 11 bases lay in between. Germline assignment: CDR1 LNHNV and CDR2 YYDKDF (reference sequence). The CDR3 covers 13 residues. DNA for the CDR3: TGTGCCACCAGTGAGGGCAGGGCCTACGAGCAGTACTTC. Translating gives CATSEGRAYEQYF.

The V call is TRBV28, the J call TRBJ1-4; D perhaps matches TRBD1 (5 bases). The CDR3 sequence is 14 residues long. CDR1 and CDR2 from the germline V gene are MDHEN and SYDVKM. V shed 3 bases and J shed 4 bases, with 9 bases lying between them. CDR3 DNA sequence: TGTGCCAGCAGTTTGAGACAGCTTAATGAAAAACTGTTTTTT. Amino acid sequence: CASSLRQLNEKLFF.

This sequence joins TRBV5-1 and TRBJ1-4; D is uncertain. Trimming removed 2 bases at V and 1 base at J, with 6 bases between. Germline values: CDR1 SGHRS, CDR2 YFSETQ. This CDR3 comprises 14 residues. CDR3 protein: CASSLGGTNEKLFF. The CDR3 DNA sequence: TGCGCCAGCAGCTTAGGTGGAACTAATGAAAAACTGTTTTTT.

V usage is TRBV4-1 and J usage is TRBJ1-5; 9 bases align to TRBD1. The V gene end was trimmed by 6 bases and the J gene end by 4 bases; junction bases not matched to a gene: 4. This CDR3 is built from 14 residues. Per the germline V gene, CDR1 is MGHRA and CDR2 is YSYEKL. The CDR3 sequence: CASRGTGLNQPQHF. CDR3 sequence (DNA): TGCGCCAGCAGAGGGACAGGGCTTAATCAGCCCCAGCATTTT.